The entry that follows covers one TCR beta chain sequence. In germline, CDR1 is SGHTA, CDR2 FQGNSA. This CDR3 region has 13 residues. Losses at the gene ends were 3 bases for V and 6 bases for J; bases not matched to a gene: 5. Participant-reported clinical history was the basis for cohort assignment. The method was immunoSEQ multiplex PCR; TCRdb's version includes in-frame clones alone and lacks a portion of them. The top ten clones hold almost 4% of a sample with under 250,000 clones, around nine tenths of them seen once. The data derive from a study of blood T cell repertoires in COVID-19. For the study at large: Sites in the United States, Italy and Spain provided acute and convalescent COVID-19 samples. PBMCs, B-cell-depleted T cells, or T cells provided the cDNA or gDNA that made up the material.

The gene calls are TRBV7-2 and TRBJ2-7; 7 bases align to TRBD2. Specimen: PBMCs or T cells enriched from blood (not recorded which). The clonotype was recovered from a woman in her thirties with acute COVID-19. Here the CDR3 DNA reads TGTGCCAGCAGCTTGGGGGGGATCTTCGAGCAGTACTTC. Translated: CASSLGGIFEQYF.